Given below is one TCR beta chain in context. Its antigen is as yet unknown. With a J-beta primer mix and a sample-barcoded 5' primer, a second PCR ran roughly 7 to 11 cycles. TCRdb reanalysed the 5' RACE reads using MiXCR and keeps one entry per CDR3 protein. The table has about 570,000 distinct CDR3 sequences, over 25% seen once; the top ten hold over 3.5%. This sample was included in a study of blood T cells in healthy people across ages. Overall study findings and caveats: Naive T cell percentage showed a strong correlation with the diversity of TCR beta.

Trimming stripped 4 bases from V and 5 bases from J, with 16 bases between. Germline-derived CDR1 and CDR2 are SGHVS and FQNEAQ. The CDR3 spans 15 residues. A further study also used this sample, focusing on T cells of mothers and their children. That source notes: The donors comprised six children and their three healthy Caucasian mothers. An overlap that was slightly higher, though non-significant, was seen in related mother-child pairs versus unrelated pairs. Detection yielded no persistent microchimeric T cell clones.

The receptor was derived from a boy between 2 and 10 years old in good health. The sequencing sample was made of blood. The chain has TRBV7-8 and TRBJ2-3, with a tentative D call TRBD2 (5 bases). This CDR3 is CASSSTASEVDTQYF. CDR3 DNA: TGTGCCAGCAGCTCTACGGCCTCGGAGGTAGATACGCAGTATTTT.